A single sample gave rise to the 27 T cell receptor beta chains below, sequenced in a study of blood T cell repertoires in COVID-19. Repertoires were generated with immunoSEQ multiplex PCR, while TCRdb's copy carries only in-frame clones and drops some. Among over 50,000 clones listed, about three quarters were seen once. Sequencing used peripheral blood. The source of these receptors is an elderly man with acute or convalescent COVID-19.

V usage is TRBV13 and J usage is TRBJ2-7; D might be TRBD1 (5 bases). The V end was cut by 5 bases, the J end by 6 bases, with 20 bases between. The CDR3 is 15 amino acids. The germline V gene encodes CDR1 PRHDT and CDR2 FYEKMQ (reference sequence). The chain's CDR3 is CASSQGGRTLGEQYF. Here the CDR3 DNA reads TGTGCCAGCAGCCAGGGTGGACGTACGTTGGGCGAGCAGTACTTC.

This chain connects TRBV7-2 to TRBJ2-1, with 8 bases fitting TRBD2. CDR1 and CDR2 (germline): SGHTA, FQGNSA. The CDR3 has 17 amino acids. V was pared by 4 bases and J by 4 bases, with 12 bases of the junction left unmatched. CDR3 amino acids: CASSSPSLAGGYNEQFF. The CDR3 DNA is TGTGCCAGCAGCTCCCCAAGCCTTGCGGGGGGATACAATGAGCAGTTCTTC.

The chain recombines TRBV4-2 with TRBJ1-6; maybe TRBD1 (5 bases). The germline gives CDR1 LGHNA, CDR2 YNFKEQ. Trimming removed 0 bases at V and 12 bases at J, with 18 bases between. The CDR3 is made up of 16 amino acids. In DNA, the CDR3 is TGTGCCAGCAGCCAAGAGTCGGCAGGCCAGGGATTACCCCTCCACTTT. Translated: CASSQESAGQGLPLHF.

V and J are TRBV11-2 and TRBJ1-1, with D perhaps matching TRBD1 (6 bases). The CDR3 loop spans 12 amino acids. The V and J ends lost 3 bases and 5 bases respectively, with 7 bases between them. CDR1 is SGHAT and CDR2 is FQNNGV in the germline V gene. The CDR3 bases are TGTGCCAGCAGCTTTACAGGGACTGAAGCTTTCTTT. Protein product: CASSFTGTEAFF.

The chain couples TRBV3-1 (or the pseudogene TRBV3-2) to TRBJ2-3; a weak D match, TRBD1 (6 bases). With 1 base removed from V and 4 bases from J, the gap between germline ends came to 12 bases. Germline loops: CDR1 LGHDT, CDR2 YNNKEL (reference sequence). This CDR3 has 15 amino acids. For the CDR3, the DNA is TGTGCCAGCAGCCAAGGAGGGGACAATTCAGATACGCAGTATTTT. Protein: CASSQGGDNSDTQYF.

J is TRBJ2-6 and V is TRBV28; no definite D call. This CDR3 is built from 19 residues. V lost 6 bases, J lost 0 bases, and 21 bases lay in between. Germline CDR1 MDHEN, CDR2 SYDVKM. Written as DNA, the CDR3 is TGTGCCAGCAGCCCCGGAGTTGGCAGAATCTCCTCTGGGGCCAACGTCCTGACTTTC. Its translation is CASSPGVGRISSGANVLTF.

V usage is TRBV29-1 and J usage is TRBJ2-7, with 10 nucleotides matching TRBD1. Germline assignment: CDR1 SQVTM and CDR2 ANQGSEA. Trimming cost V 3 bases and J 1 base; bases outside gene matches: 6. The CDR3 loop spans 15 amino acids. As DNA, the CDR3 is TGCAGCGTTGAGATGACAGGGGGCGGATCCTACGAGCAGTACTTC. It specifies CSVEMTGGGSYEQYF.

This clone has more than one count but fewer than ten. This sequence joins TRBV28 and TRBJ2-2, with 11 bases matching TRBD1. Trimming took 6 bases from V and 1 from J; bases not matched to a gene: 16. The germline V gene has CDR1 MDHEN and CDR2 SYDVKM. CDR3 length: 20 residues. The CDR3: CASSTDRGLWAGLNTGELFF. The CDR3 region has the DNA TGTGCCAGCAGCACGGACAGGGGGCTTTGGGCGGGATTGAACACCGGGGAGCTGTTTTTT.

This CDR3 reads CASSLGDLVAGETQYF. The CDR3 DNA reads TGTGCCAGCAGCTTAGGGGACTTGGTCGCTGGGGAGACCCAGTACTTC. The chain couples TRBV7-2 to TRBJ2-5, with a weak D call TRBD2 (6 bases). Trimming cost V 1 base and J 5 bases, with 17 bases left between them. Germline V gene lookup returns CDR1 SGHTA and CDR2 FQGNSA. The CDR3 is 16 amino acids.

J is TRBJ2-2 and V is TRBV6-5; 8 nucleotides agree with TRBD2. V lost 8 bases to trimming and J lost 5 bases; unmatched junction nucleotides: 10. Germline CDR1 reads MNHEY; CDR2 reads SVGAGI. The CDR3 extends over 15 amino acids. The CDR3: CASGLGTSETGELFF. CDR3 DNA: TGTGCCAGCGGATTAGGGACTAGTGAGACCGGGGAGCTGTTTTTT.

The chain employs TRBV18 and TRBJ1-1, with D maybe TRBD1 (6 bases). The CDR3 contains 15 residues. V shed 3 bases and J shed 1 base, with 12 bases lying between them. Looked up from germline, CDR1 is KGHSH and CDR2 is LQKENI. The CDR3 here is CASSPRQVRNTEAFF. CDR3 DNA sequence: TGTGCCAGCTCACCCAGACAGGTTCGGAACACTGAAGCTTTCTTT.

This chain links TRBV7-9 with TRBJ2-7; TRBD2 agrees at 11 bases. This CDR3 is built from 15 residues. Unmatched junction bases numbered 4, after V lost 1 base and J lost 5 bases. Germline V gives CDR1 SEHNR, CDR2 FQNEAQ (reference sequence). The DNA of the CDR3 is TGTGCCAGCAGCTTAGAACTAGCGGGAGTTCACGAGCAGTACTTC. Translation: CASSLELAGVHEQYF.

This chain connects TRBV5-6 to TRBJ1-1; no clear D gene. The germline gives CDR1 SGHDT, CDR2 YYEEEE. The CDR3 loop spans 15 amino acids. The germline V and J ends were trimmed by 2 bases and 0 bases, with 11 bases remaining between them. This chain's CDR3 is CASSLRAGLNTEAFF. The CDR3 region has the DNA TGTGCCAGCAGCTTAAGGGCGGGCTTGAACACTGAAGCTTTCTTT.

The V call is TRBV28, the J call TRBJ2-7; no firm D call. Germline loops: CDR1 MDHEN, CDR2 SYDVKM. The CDR3 runs to 13 residues. Trimming removed 3 bases at V and 1 base at J, with 7 bases between. CDR3 coding DNA: TGTGCCAGCAGTTTTCTAGGTTCCTACGAGCAGTACTTC. Translated: CASSFLGSYEQYF.

The DNA for the CDR3 is TGTGCCAGCAGTTACTCTGCCGGGACAGTGGACGAGCAGTACTTC. Translation: CASSYSAGTVDEQYF. The chain joins TRBV6-5 to TRBJ2-7; 7 bases agree with TRBD1. CDR3 length: 15 amino acids. The germline CDR1 and CDR2 sequences are MNHEY and SVGAGI. After removal of 0 bases from V and 5 bases from J, the junction contained 7 bases not matched to a gene.

The sample holds a few counts of this clone. V is TRBV18 and J is TRBJ2-2; perhaps TRBD1 as D (5 bases). Trimming left V 7 bases short and J 5 bases short, with 17 bases between. This CDR3 comprises 15 residues. Germline V CDR1 and CDR2: KGHSH, LQKENI. CDR3: CASFQGMAETGELFF. The DNA of the CDR3 is TGTGCCAGCTTCCAGGGAATGGCCGAAACCGGGGAGCTGTTTTTT.

This sequence joins TRBV6-2 or TRBV6-3 and TRBJ2-2; a weak D match, TRBD2 (6 bases). CDR1 and CDR2 from the germline V gene are MNHEY and SVGEGT. The V end lost 1 base, the J end lost 0 bases, and 15 bases lay between the germline ends. The CDR3 has 18 residues. CDR3: CASSYLRGDFANTGELFF. The CDR3 region has the DNA TGTGCCAGCAGTTACTTGCGGGGTGATTTTGCGAACACCGGGGAGCTGTTTTTT.

This chain uses TRBV27 with TRBJ2-2; no clear D. CDR3 length equals 11 residues. V lost 7 bases to trimming and J lost 6 bases, with 6 bases between them. Germline V gene data show CDR1 as MNHEY and CDR2 as SMNVEV (reference sequence). In DNA, the CDR3 is TGTGCCAGCATGTTATCCGGGGAGCTGTTTTTT. Protein: CASMLSGELFF.

The chain links TRBV18 to TRBJ1-2, with TRBD1 matching over 10 bases. The V gene end was trimmed by 3 bases and the J gene end by 3 bases; junction bases not matched to a gene: 1. Germline V lookup: CDR1 KGHSH, CDR2 LQKENI. The CDR3 is 14 amino acids. This CDR3 reads CASSPGTGDYGYTF. The DNA of the CDR3 is TGTGCCAGCTCACCTGGGACAGGGGACTATGGCTACACCTTC.

This clone was picked up one time. The V and J genes are TRBV18 and TRBJ2-1; D might be TRBD1 (6 bases). Germline CDR1 KGHSH, CDR2 LQKENI. V lost 2 bases and J lost 3, with 17 bases in between. The CDR3 has 17 amino acids. CDR3 coding DNA: TGTGCCAGCTCACCATACCTTTCCCGGGACAACTACAATGAGCAGTTCTTC. Protein sequence: CASSPYLSRDNYNEQFF.

The chain links TRBV19 to TRBJ1-5, with 7 bases matching TRBD1. Germline CDR1 LNHDA, CDR2 SQIVND (reference sequence). The ends lost 5 bases at V and 5 bases at J; junction bases unmatched: 9. This CDR3 region has 15 residues. This CDR3 is CASSPHRGLDQPQHF. The CDR3 DNA follows: TGTGCCAGTAGTCCCCACAGGGGCTTGGATCAGCCCCAGCATTTT. Complete variable domain (other parts from reference TRBV19 and TRBJ1-5): DGGITQSPKYLFRKEGQNVTLSCEQNLNHDAMYWYRQDPGQGLRLIYYSQIVNDFQKGDIAEGYSVSREKKESFPLTVTSAQKNPTAFYLCASSPHRGLDQPQHFGDGTRLSIL.

V is TRBV6-5 and J is TRBJ2-7, with D perhaps TRBD2 (5 bases). Trimming shortened V by 8 bases and J by 0 bases, and 17 bases separated the two germline ends. The CDR3 is 15 residues long. The germline CDR1 and CDR2 sequences are MNHEY and SVGAGI. The CDR3 region is CASGWLLADSYEQYF. The CDR3 nucleotides read TGTGCCAGCGGGTGGCTCCTAGCCGACTCCTACGAGCAGTACTTC.

V and J are TRBV6-6 and TRBJ1-6; 8 bases align to TRBD1. The V gene end was trimmed by 10 bases and the J gene end by 7 bases; junction bases not matched to a gene: 3. In germline, CDR1 is MNHNY, CDR2 SVGAGI (reference sequence). This CDR3 comprises 12 residues. This chain's CDR3 is CATRTGNSPLHF. DNA for the CDR3: TGTGCCACCCGGACAGGGAATTCACCCCTCCACTTT.

This clone has a handful of counts. The chain combines TRBV3-1 (or the pseudogene TRBV3-2) with TRBJ2-3; D is undetermined. Looked up from germline, CDR1 is LGHDT and CDR2 is YNNKEL (reference sequence). The CDR3 sequence is 15 residues long. The V gene lost 0 bases and the J gene lost 4 bases, with 11 bases spanning the gap. The CDR3 nucleotides read TGTGCCAGCAGCCAAGAGTCCGGTACCCCAGATACGCAGTATTTT. Encoded protein: CASSQESGTPDTQYF.

The rearrangement joins TRBV11-3 to TRBJ2-2; unclear D gene. The germline V gene encodes CDR1 SGHNT and CDR2 YENEEA. V dropped 2 bases and J dropped 2 bases, with 12 bases sitting between them. The CDR3 is 16 residues long. The CDR3 loop is CASSLRVTTNTGELFF. As DNA, the CDR3 is TGTGCCAGCAGCTTACGTGTGACAACCAACACCGGGGAGCTGTTTTTT.

The J gene is TRBJ2-3, the V gene TRBV15, with D tentatively TRBD2 (5 bases). CDR1 and CDR2 from the germline V gene are LNHNV and YYDKDF (reference sequence). This CDR3 spans 15 amino acids. Trimming shortened V by 6 bases and J by 2 bases, and 15 bases separated the two germline ends. CDR3 coding DNA: TGTGCCACCAGTGGAAGGAGCGGCCTCACAGATACGCAGTATTTT. This translates into CATSGRSGLTDTQYF.

For this clone: This CDR3 is also generated by other DNA sequences in the sample. The rearrangement links TRBV11-3 to TRBJ2-3; TRBD2 matches at 13 bases. Trimming cost V 4 bases and J 1 base; bases outside gene matches: 2. Germline loops: CDR1 SGHNT, CDR2 YENEEA. The CDR3 is 16 amino acids. The CDR3 DNA reads TGTGCCAGCAGCTCTGGACTAGCGGGGGGCACAGATACGCAGTATTTT. Translated, it gives CASSSGLAGGTDTQYF.